This TCR beta chain originates from a study of blood T cell repertoires in COVID-19. This clone has a handful of counts. Some clones are missing from TCRdb's copy, which holds only in-frame ones; the method was immunoSEQ multiplex PCR. There are around 80,000 clones in the sample; approximately 80% occur only once, and 15% to 17% lies in the top ten. Germline CDR1 is MNHEY and CDR2 is SVGEGT. V lost 6 bases, J lost 8 bases, and 8 bases stayed unmatched. There are 15 residues in the CDR3. The sequence derives from a woman of 80 years or more with acute or convalescent COVID-19. Source material: peripheral blood. The chain carries TRBV6-2 or TRBV6-3 and TRBJ2-1; 12 bases agree with TRBD2. The CDR3 DNA reads TGTGCCAGCAGCGACCGGACTAGCGGGGCAGATGAGCAGTTCTTC. It encodes CASSDRTSGADEQFF.